This is a list of T cell receptor beta chains from one sample in a study of control samples from healthy donors and cancer patients. Measured with immunoSEQ multiplex PCR; TCRdb has only the in-frame clones, and not every one. The sample lists under 200,000 clones, approximately 92% seen once, with 4.1% in the top ten. Sequencing was carried out using blood. These TCRs come from a woman between 55 and 75 years old in good health. CDR3s include the opening cysteine and the closing phenylalanine or tryptophan.

CDR3 protein: CASSQFSGTGSTEAFF; V gene: TRBV4-3; CDR3 length: 16; J gene: TRBJ1-1
CDR3 protein: CASSRQGGRNNEKLFF; V gene: TRBV11-2; CDR3 length: 16; J gene: TRBJ1-4
CDR3 protein: CASSPRDRAYGYTF; V gene: TRBV5-4; CDR3 length: 14; J gene: TRBJ1-2
CDR3 protein: CASSDPSGQDLEQYF; V gene: TRBV6-6; CDR3 length: 15; J gene: TRBJ2-7
CDR3 protein: CASSRGGQADEQFF; V gene: TRBV18; CDR3 length: 14; J gene: TRBJ2-1
CDR3 protein: CSVEAWGSYYGYTF; V gene: TRBV29-1; CDR3 length: 14; J gene: TRBJ1-2
CDR3 protein: CASSLVPQGPYEQYF; V gene: TRBV5-8; CDR3 length: 15; J gene: TRBJ2-7
CDR3 protein: CASSVRTRTNTGELFF; V gene: TRBV9; CDR3 length: 16; J gene: TRBJ2-2
CDR3 protein: CASSPGQGRSYTEAFF; V gene: TRBV6-2/TRBV6-3; CDR3 length: 16; J gene: TRBJ1-1
CDR3 protein: CASSPPSQNIQYF; V gene: TRBV18; CDR3 length: 13; J gene: TRBJ2-4
CDR3 protein: CASSWGVANSPLHF; V gene: TRBV19; CDR3 length: 14; J gene: TRBJ1-6
CDR3 protein: CASSALQTYNMNTEAFF; V gene: TRBV19; CDR3 length: 17; J gene: TRBJ1-1
CDR3 protein: CASSSQGVRAGELFF; V gene: TRBV4-3; CDR3 length: 15; J gene: TRBJ2-2
CDR3 protein: CASSLTSGLGTQYF; V gene: TRBV11-2; CDR3 length: 14; J gene: TRBJ2-5
CDR3 protein: CASTYGGPGTDTQYF; V gene: TRBV5-1; CDR3 length: 15; J gene: TRBJ2-3
CDR3 protein: CASSASGRGETQYF; V gene: TRBV11-3; CDR3 length: 14; J gene: TRBJ2-5
CDR3 protein: CASSRAPGAMNTEAFF; V gene: TRBV5-5; CDR3 length: 16; J gene: TRBJ1-1
CDR3 protein: CASSFGGKRSEAFF; V gene: TRBV5-1; CDR3 length: 14; J gene: TRBJ1-1
CDR3 protein: CASSWTVNTEAFF; V gene: TRBV6-2/TRBV6-3; CDR3 length: 13; J gene: TRBJ1-1
CDR3 protein: CASSYSPQGEQYF; V gene: TRBV6-6; CDR3 length: 13; J gene: TRBJ2-7
CDR3 protein: CASRGTGYNEQFF; V gene: TRBV4-2; CDR3 length: 13; J gene: TRBJ2-1
CDR3 protein: CASSQDRPGQGYEQYF; V gene: TRBV4-3; CDR3 length: 16; J gene: TRBJ2-7
CDR3 protein: CASRTAGGADTQYF; V gene: TRBV19; CDR3 length: 14; J gene: TRBJ2-3
CDR3 protein: CASTRQESSIGYTF; V gene: TRBV19; CDR3 length: 14; J gene: TRBJ1-2
CDR3 protein: CAISEEGAGEKLFF; V gene: TRBV10-3; CDR3 length: 14; J gene: TRBJ1-4
CDR3 protein: CASSKPTGGLFYGYTF; V gene: TRBV28; CDR3 length: 16; J gene: TRBJ1-2
CDR3 protein: CASSIRRRFGRAAGNTIYF; V gene: TRBV19; CDR3 length: 19; J gene: TRBJ1-3
CDR3 protein: CASSRDRGTNTEAFF; V gene: TRBV25-1; CDR3 length: 15; J gene: TRBJ1-1
CDR3 protein: CASSLLSVGYNEQFF; V gene: TRBV5-1; CDR3 length: 15; J gene: TRBJ2-1
CDR3 protein: CASSSTGGGTEAFF; V gene: TRBV5-1; CDR3 length: 14; J gene: TRBJ1-1
CDR3 protein: CASSFGLRSEQFF; V gene: TRBV7-2; CDR3 length: 13; J gene: TRBJ2-1